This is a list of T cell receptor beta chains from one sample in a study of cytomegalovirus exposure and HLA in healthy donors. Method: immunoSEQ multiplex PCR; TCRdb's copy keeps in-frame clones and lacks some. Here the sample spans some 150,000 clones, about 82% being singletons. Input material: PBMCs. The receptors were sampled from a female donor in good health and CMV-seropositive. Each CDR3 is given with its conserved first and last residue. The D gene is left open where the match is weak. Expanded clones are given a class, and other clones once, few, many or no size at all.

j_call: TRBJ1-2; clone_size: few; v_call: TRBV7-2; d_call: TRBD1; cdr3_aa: CASSLEQGAFDGYTF; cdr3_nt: TGTGCCAGCAGCTTAGAACAGGGGGCCTTCGACGGCTACACCTTC
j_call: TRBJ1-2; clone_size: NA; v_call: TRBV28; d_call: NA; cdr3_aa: CASSPTAPTNYGYPF; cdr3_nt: TGTGCCAGCAGTCCGACAGCGCCAACTAACTATGGCTACCCCTTC
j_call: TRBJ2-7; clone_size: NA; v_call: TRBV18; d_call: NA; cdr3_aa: CASSPEREQYF; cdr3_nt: TGTGCCAGCTCACCAGAACGCGAGCAGTACTTC
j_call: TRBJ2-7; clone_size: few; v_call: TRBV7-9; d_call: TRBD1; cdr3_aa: CASSLVQGGEQYF; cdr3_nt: TGTGCCAGCAGCTTGGTACAGGGGGGCGAGCAGTACTTC
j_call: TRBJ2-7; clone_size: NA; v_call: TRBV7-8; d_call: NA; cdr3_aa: CASSSHHAGSYEQYF; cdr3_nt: TGTGCCAGCAGTTCCCACCACGCGGGGTCCTACGAGCAGTACTTC
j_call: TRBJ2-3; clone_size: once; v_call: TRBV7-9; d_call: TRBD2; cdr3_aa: CASSLTSGGGTDTQYF; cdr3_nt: TGTGCCAGCAGCTTAACTAGCGGGGGGGGCACAGATACGCAGTATTTT
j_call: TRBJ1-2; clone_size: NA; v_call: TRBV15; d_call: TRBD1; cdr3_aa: CATTGTDHYGYTF; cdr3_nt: TGTGCCACCACCGGGACAGATCACTATGGCTACACCTTC
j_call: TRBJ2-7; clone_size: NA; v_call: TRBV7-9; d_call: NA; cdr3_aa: CSSNSKLGGEQYF; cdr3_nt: TGTTCCAGCAACTCGAAACTAGGGGGCGAGCAGTACTTC
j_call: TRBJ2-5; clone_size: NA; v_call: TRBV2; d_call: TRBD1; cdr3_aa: CASTLGGGETQYF; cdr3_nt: TGTGCCAGCACCCTAGGGGGCGGGGAGACCCAGTACTTC
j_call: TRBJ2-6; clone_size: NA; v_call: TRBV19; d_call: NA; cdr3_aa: CASSIDGHGSGANVLTF; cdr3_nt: TGTGCCAGTAGTATAGATGGGCATGGGTCTGGGGCCAACGTCCTGACTTTC
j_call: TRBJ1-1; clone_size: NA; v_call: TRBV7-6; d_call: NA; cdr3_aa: CASSPELGLQMNTEAFF; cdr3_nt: TGTGCCAGCAGCCCTGAACTCGGTTTGCAAATGAACACTGAAGCTTTCTTT
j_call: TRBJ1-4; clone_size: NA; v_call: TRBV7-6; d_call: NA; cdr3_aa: CASSFSQGEKLFF; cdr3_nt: TGTGCCAGCAGCTTCAGTCAGGGTGAAAAACTGTTTTTT
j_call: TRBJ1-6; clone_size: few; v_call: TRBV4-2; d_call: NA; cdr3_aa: CASSHSGSSYNSPLHF; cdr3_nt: TGTGCCAGCAGCCATTCTGGGAGCTCCTATAATTCACCCCTCCACTTT
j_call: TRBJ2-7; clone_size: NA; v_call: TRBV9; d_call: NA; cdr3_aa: CASSVGGGGTYEQYF; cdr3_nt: TGTGCCAGCAGCGTAGGAGGCGGTGGAACCTACGAGCAGTACTTC
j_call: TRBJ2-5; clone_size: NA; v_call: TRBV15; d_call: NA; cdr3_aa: CATSLGGLGETQYF; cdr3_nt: TGTGCCACCAGCTTGGGGGGATTGGGAGAGACCCAGTACTTC
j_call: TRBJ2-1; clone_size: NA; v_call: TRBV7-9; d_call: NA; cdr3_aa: CASSLSGDEQFF; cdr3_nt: TGTGCCAGCAGCTTATCGGGGGATGAGCAGTTCTTC